This T cell receptor (beta chain) was captured by sequencing in a study of blood T cell repertoires in COVID-19. Across the study: Nucleic acid was either cDNA or gDNA, and it came from T cells, B-cell-depleted T cells, or PBMCs.

This clone occurred a few times. After removal of 3 bases from V and 3 bases from J, the junction contained 15 bases not matched to a gene. CDR3 length: 18 residues. From germline, CDR1 is SGDLS and CDR2 YYNGEE. Per the authors' pipeline: For nucleated cells, counts were estimated from reference gene primer amplification. Measured with immunoSEQ multiplex PCR; TCRdb has only the in-frame clones, and not every one. Clone size and the V and J calls come from that table; the DNA yielded D and trimming. The top ten clones hold approximately 22% of a sample with 95,000 or so clones, under 85% of them seen once.

The gene calls are TRBV9 and TRBJ2-7; 10 bases are a match to TRBD2. This sequence originates from a human donor in a cohort sampled during active COVID-19. Material: peripheral blood. The DNA of the CDR3 is TGTGCCAGCAGCGGAACCGGGACTAGCGACCAATCCGTCTACGAGCAGTACTTC. Translating gives CASSGTGTSDQSVYEQYF.